This is a list of T cell receptor beta chains from one sample in a study of shared clonotypes between healthy human individuals. The protocol was immunoSEQ multiplex PCR, while the TCRdb copy is restricted to in-frame clones and leaves out a portion. This table has about 1,900,000 clones, around 96% appearing once. The sequenced material came from naive CD8+ T cells sorted from blood. These receptors were collected from a man aged 18 to 30 in good health. Both conserved end residues are part of each CDR3. The D gene is left open where the match is weak. The size field is filled for only some rows; it gives once, few, many or a size class.

>TRBD1|TRBJ2-2|-|TRBV28
CASSPGQGWTGELFF
TGTGCCAGCAGCCCCGGACAGGGGTGGACCGGGGAGCTGTTTTTT
>TRBD2|TRBJ2-2|-|TRBV10-2
CASSPTSGGSTGELFF
TGCGCCAGCAGCCCCACTAGCGGGGGAAGCACCGGGGAGCTGTTTTTT
>TRBD1|TRBJ1-4|-|TRBV25-1
CASSARATGEGEKLFF
TGTGCCAGCAGTGCCCGAGCAACAGGGGAAGGCGAAAAACTGTTTTTT
>TRBD1|TRBJ1-4|-|TRBV27
CASFFTGGAGTTDEKLFF
TGTGCCAGTTTTTTCACAGGGGGAGCTGGGACGACGGATGAAAAACTGTTTTTT
>TRBD1|TRBJ2-5|few|TRBV19
CASSVRDRGETQYF
TGTGCCAGTAGTGTCCGGGACAGGGGGGAGACCCAGTACTTC
>-|TRBJ2-7|-|TRBV5-6
CASSWGAPYEQYF
TGTGCCAGCAGCTGGGGGGCTCCCTACGAGCAGTACTTC
>-|TRBJ2-7|-|TRBV11-2
CASSWGLPYEQYF
TGTGCCAGCAGCTGGGGACTGCCGTACGAGCAGTACTTC
>-|TRBJ2-1|-|TRBV4-3
CASSQGRLVAKNEQFF
TGCGCCAGCAGCCAAGGGCGTTTGGTAGCGAAAAATGAGCAGTTCTTC
>-|TRBJ2-4|-|TRBV6-4
CASSDSRGPGISKYF
TGTGCCAGCAGTGACTCGAGGGGACCGGGGATTTCGAAGTACTTC
>TRBD1|TRBJ1-2|-|TRBV10-2
CASSYGTANYGYTF
TGCGCCAGCAGTTATGGGACAGCCAACTATGGCTACACCTTC
>-|TRBJ1-1|-|TRBV19
CASSMIMNTEAFF
TGTGCCAGTAGTATGATCATGAACACTGAAGCTTTCTTT
>-|TRBJ1-1|-|TRBV9
CASSKGGDTEAFF
TGTGCCAGCAGCAAAGGGGGAGACACTGAAGCTTTCTTT
>-|TRBJ1-1|-|TRBV19
CASSGWVGEVRDTEAFF
TGTGCCAGTAGTGGATGGGTTGGGGAGGTAAGGGACACTGAAGCTTTCTTT